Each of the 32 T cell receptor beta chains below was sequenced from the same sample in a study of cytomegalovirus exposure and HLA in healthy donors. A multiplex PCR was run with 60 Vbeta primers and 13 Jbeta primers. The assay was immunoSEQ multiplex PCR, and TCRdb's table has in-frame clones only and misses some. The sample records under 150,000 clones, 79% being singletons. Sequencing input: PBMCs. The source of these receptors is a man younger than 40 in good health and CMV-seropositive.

CDR3 amino acids: CASSTAGKAQPQHF. CDR3 coding DNA: TGTGCCAGCAGCACGGCAGGTAAGGCTCAGCCCCAGCATTTT. The chain has TRBV5-6 and TRBJ1-5, with unresolved D. Trimming took 4 bases from V and 6 from J, leaving 14 bases between them. This CDR3 is 14 amino acids long. Looked up from germline, CDR1 is SGHDT and CDR2 is YYEEEE.

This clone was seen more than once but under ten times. CDR3 in DNA: TGTGCCAGCAGCGCCCGGGGGACCACAGATACGCAGTATTTT. Translating gives CASSARGTTDTQYF. This chain connects TRBV9 to TRBJ2-3; a weak D match, TRBD2 (6 bases). Trimming shortened V by 3 bases and J by 2 bases, and 10 bases separated the two germline ends. Germline lookup yields CDR1 SGDLS and CDR2 YYNGEE. This CDR3 contains 14 residues. The whole variable domain, filled in from reference TRBV9 and TRBJ2-3, reads DSGVTQTPKHLITATGQRVTLRCSPRSGDLSVYWYQQSLDQGLQFLIQYYNGEERAKGNILERFSAQQFPDLHSELNLSSLELGDSALYFCASSARGTTDTQYFGPGTRLTVL.

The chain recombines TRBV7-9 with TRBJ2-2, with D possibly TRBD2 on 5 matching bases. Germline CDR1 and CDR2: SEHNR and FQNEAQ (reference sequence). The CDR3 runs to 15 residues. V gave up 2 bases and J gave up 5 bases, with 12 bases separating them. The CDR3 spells CASSLMRTGTGELFF. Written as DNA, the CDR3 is TGTGCCAGCAGCTTAATGAGGACGGGAACCGGGGAGCTGTTTTTT. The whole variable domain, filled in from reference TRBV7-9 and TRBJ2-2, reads DTGVSQNPRHKITKRGQNVTFRCDPISEHNRLYWYRQTLGQGPEFLTYFQNEAQLEKSRLLSDRFSAERPKGSFSTLEIQRTEQGDSAMYLCASSLMRTGTGELFFGEGSRLTVL.

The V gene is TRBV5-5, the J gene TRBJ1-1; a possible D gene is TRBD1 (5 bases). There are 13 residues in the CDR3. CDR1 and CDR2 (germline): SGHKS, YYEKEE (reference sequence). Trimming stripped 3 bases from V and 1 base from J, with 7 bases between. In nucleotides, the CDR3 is TGTGCCAGCAGCTCTAGGGGGAACACTGAAGCTTTCTTT. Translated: CASSSRGNTEAFF.

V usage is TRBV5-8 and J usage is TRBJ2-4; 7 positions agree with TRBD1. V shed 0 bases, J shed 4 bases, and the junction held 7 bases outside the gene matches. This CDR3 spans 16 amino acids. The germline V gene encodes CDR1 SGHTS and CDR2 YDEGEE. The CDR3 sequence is CASSLGQGKKKNIQYF. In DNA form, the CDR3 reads TGTGCCAGCAGCTTGGGACAGGGCAAGAAGAAAAACATTCAGTACTTC.

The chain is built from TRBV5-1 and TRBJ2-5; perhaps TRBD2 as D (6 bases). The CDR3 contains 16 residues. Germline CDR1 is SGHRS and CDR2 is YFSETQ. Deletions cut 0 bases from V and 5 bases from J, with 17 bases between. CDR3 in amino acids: CASSLGVGGRGETQYF. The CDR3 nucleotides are TGCGCCAGCAGCTTGGGAGTGGGGGGACGCGGGGAGACCCAGTACTTC.

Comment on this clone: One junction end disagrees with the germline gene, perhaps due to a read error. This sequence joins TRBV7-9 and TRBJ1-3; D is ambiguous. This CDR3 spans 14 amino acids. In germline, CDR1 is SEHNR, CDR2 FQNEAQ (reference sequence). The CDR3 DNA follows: TGTTCCAGCAGCTTAGCCCTCTCTGGAAACACCATATATTTT. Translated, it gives CSSSLALSGNTIYF.

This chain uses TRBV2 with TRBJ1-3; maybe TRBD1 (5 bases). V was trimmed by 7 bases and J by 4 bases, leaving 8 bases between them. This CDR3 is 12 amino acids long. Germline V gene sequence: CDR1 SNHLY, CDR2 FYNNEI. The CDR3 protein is CASNRQGNTIYF. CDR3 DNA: TGTGCCAGCAACAGACAGGGAAACACCATATATTTT.

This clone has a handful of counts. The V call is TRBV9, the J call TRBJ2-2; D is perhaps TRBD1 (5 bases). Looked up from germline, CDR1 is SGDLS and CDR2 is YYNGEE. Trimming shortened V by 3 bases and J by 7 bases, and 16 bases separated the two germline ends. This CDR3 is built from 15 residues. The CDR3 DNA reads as TGTGCCAGCAGCGAAACAACAGGTTCTCTCGGGGAGCTGTTTTTT. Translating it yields CASSETTGSLGELFF.

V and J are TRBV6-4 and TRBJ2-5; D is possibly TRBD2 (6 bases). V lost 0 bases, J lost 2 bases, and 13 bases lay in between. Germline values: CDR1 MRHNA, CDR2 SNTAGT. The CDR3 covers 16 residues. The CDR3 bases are TGTGCCAGCAGTGACTCCGGGGGATCAGGGCAAGAGACCCAGTACTTC. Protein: CASSDSGGSGQETQYF.

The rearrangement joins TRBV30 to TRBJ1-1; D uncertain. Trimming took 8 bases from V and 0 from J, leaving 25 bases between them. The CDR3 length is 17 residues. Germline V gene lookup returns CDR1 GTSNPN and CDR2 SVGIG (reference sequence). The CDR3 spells CALTRGYSAPVNTEAFF. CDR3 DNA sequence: TGTGCCCTAACCCGAGGCTACTCAGCCCCCGTGAACACTGAAGCTTTCTTT.

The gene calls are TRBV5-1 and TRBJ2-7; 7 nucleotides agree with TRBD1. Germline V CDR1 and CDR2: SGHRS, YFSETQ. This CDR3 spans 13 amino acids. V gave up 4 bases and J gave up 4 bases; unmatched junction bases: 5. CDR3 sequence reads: CASSPGQSYEQYF. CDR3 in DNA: TGCGCCAGCAGCCCGGGACAGTCGTACGAGCAGTACTTC.

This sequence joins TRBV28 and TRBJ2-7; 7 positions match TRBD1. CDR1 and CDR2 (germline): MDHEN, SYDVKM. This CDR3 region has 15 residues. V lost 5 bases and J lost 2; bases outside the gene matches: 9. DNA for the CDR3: TGTGCCAGCAGTGCAGGGACAGCTCACCCCTACGAGCAGTACTTC. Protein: CASSAGTAHPYEQYF.

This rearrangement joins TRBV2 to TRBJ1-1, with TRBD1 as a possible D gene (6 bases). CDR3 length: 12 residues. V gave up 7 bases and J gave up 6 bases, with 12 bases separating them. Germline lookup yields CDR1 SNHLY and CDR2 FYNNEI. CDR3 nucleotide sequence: TGTGCCAGCACCCGGACAGCAGCTGAAGCTTTCTTT. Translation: CASTRTAAEAFF.

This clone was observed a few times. This chain's CDR3 is CATKGYRDSSYEQYF. CDR3 sequence (DNA): TGTGCCACCAAAGGGTACCGGGACAGCTCCTACGAGCAGTACTTC. This chain uses TRBV10-3 with TRBJ2-7; 7 bases are shared with TRBD1. This CDR3 has 15 amino acids. Germline V gives CDR1 ENHRY, CDR2 SYGVKD. With V trimmed by 10 bases and J by 0 bases, 12 bases remained unmatched.

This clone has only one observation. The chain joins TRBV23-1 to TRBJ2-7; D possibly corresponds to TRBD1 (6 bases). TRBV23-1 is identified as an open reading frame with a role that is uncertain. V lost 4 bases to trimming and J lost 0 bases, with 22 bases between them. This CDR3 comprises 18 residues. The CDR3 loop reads CASSRNKKPDRSSYEQYF. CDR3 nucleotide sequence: TGCGCCAGCAGTCGAAACAAAAAGCCAGACAGGAGCTCCTACGAGCAGTACTTC.

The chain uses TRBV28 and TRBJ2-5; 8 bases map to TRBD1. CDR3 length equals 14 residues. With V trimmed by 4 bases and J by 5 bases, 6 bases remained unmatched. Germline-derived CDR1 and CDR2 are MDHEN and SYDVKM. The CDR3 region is CASSSSGGRETQYF. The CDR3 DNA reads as TGTGCCAGCAGTTCCTCAGGGGGCCGGGAGACCCAGTACTTC.

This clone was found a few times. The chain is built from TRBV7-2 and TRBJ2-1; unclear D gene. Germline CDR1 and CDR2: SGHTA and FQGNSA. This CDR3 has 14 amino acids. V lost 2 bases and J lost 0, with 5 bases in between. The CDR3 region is CASSLTSSYNEQFF. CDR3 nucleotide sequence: TGTGCCAGCAGCTTAACCAGCTCCTACAATGAGCAGTTCTTC.

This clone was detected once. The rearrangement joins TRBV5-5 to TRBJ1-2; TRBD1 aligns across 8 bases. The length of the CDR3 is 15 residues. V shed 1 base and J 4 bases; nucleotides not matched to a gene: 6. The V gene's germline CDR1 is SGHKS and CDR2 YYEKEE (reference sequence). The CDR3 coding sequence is TGTGCCAGCAGCTTGTTCAGGGGGCTTGGCTATGGCTACACCTTC. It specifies CASSLFRGLGYGYTF.

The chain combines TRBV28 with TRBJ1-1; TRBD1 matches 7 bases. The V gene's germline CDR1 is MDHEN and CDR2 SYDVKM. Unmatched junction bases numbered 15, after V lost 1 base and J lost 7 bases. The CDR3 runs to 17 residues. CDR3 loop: CASSLSGQGVLKGEAFF. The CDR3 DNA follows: TGTGCCAGCAGTTTATCGGGTCAGGGGGTCCTGAAGGGTGAAGCTTTCTTT.

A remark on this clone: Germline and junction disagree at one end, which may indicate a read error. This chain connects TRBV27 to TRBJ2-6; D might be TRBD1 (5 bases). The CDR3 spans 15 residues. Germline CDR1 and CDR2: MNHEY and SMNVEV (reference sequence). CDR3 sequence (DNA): TGTGCCAGCAGTCCTGGTCCCTCTGGGGCCAACGGCCTGACTTTC. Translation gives CASSPGPSGANGLTF. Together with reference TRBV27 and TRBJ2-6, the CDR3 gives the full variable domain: EAQVTQNPRYLITVTGKKLTVTCSQNMNHEYMSWYRQDPGLGLRQIYYSMNVEVTDKGDVPEGYKVSRKEKRNFPLILESPSPNQTSLYFCASSPGPSGANGLTFGAGSRLTVL.

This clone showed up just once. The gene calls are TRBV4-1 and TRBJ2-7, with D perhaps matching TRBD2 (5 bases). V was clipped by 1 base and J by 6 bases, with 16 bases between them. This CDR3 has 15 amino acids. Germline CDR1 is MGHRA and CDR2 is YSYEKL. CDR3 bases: TGCGCCAGCAGCCAAGTCTACCCTAGCAGAACCGAGCAGTACTTC. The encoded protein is CASSQVYPSRTEQYF.

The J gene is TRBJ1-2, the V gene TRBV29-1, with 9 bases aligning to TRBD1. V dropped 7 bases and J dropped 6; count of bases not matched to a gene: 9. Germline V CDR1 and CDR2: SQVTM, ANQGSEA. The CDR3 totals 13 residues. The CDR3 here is CSATPGQGNGYTF. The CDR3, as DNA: TGCAGCGCGACACCGGGACAGGGTAATGGCTACACCTTC.

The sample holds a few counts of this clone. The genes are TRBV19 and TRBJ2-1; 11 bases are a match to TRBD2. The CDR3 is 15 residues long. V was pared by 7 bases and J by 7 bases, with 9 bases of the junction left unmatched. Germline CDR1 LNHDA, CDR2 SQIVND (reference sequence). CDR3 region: CASILAGGPRNEQFF. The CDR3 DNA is TGTGCCAGTATCTTAGCGGGGGGGCCTCGGAATGAGCAGTTCTTC.

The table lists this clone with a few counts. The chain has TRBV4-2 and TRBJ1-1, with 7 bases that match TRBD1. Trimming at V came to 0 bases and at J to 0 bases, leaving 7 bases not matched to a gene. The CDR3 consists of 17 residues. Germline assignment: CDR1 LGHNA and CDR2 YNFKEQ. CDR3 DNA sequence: TGTGCCAGCAGCCAAGATAAAGGGGGACAGTTGAACACTGAAGCTTTCTTT. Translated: CASSQDKGGQLNTEAFF.

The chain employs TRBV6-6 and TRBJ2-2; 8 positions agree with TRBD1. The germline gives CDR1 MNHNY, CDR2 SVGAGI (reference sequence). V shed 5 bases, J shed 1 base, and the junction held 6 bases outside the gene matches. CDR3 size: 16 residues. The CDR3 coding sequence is TGTGCCAGCAGTCGTACCGGGACAGGGAACACCGGGGAGCTGTTTTTT. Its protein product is CASSRTGTGNTGELFF.

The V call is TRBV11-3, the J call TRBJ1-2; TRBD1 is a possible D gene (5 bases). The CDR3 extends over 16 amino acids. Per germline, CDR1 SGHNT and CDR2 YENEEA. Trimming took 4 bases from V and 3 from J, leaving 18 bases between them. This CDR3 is CASSSTRQSEDYGYTF. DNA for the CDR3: TGTGCCAGCAGCTCTACCCGACAGAGCGAAGACTATGGCTACACCTTC.

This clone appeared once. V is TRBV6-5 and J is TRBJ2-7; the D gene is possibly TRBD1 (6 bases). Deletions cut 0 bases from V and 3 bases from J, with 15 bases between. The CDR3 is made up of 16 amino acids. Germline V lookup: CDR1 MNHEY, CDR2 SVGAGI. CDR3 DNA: TGTGCCAGCAGTTACTCCTCAGGGGCTCTCTACTACGAGCAGTACTTC. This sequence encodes CASSYSSGALYYEQYF.

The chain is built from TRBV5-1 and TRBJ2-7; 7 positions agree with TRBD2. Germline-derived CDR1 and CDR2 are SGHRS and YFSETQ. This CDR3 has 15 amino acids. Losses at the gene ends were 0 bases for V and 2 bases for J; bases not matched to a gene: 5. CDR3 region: CASSLGLADTYEQYF. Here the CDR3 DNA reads TGCGCCAGCAGCTTGGGACTAGCTGACACCTACGAGCAGTACTTC.

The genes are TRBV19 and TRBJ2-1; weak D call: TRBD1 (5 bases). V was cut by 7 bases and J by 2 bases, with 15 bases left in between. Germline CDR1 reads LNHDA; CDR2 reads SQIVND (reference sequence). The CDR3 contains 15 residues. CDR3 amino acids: CASKEGAVPYNEQFF. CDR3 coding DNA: TGTGCCAGTAAAGAAGGGGCAGTACCCTACAATGAGCAGTTCTTC.

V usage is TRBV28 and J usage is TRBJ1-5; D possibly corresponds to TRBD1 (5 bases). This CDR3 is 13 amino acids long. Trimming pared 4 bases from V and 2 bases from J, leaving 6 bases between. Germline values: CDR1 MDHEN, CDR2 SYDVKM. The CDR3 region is CASSYRRNQPQHF. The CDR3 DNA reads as TGTGCCAGCAGTTACAGGCGCAATCAGCCCCAGCATTTT.

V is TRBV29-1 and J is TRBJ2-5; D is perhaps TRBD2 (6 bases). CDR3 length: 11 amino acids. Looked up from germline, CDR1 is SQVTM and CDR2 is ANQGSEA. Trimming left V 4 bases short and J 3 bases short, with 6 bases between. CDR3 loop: CSVGGEETQYF. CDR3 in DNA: TGCAGCGTTGGGGGGGAAGAGACCCAGTACTTC.